This is a list of T cell receptor beta chains from one sample in a study of blood T cell repertoires in COVID-19. The table came from immunoSEQ multiplex PCR; TCRdb's copy has only in-frame clones and leaves some out. The table records 340,000 or so clones, over 75% of them present only once. Sequencing input: peripheral blood. Every receptor here comes from a man in his fifties with active or convalescent COVID-19. Each CDR3 is given with its conserved first and last residue. D genes are given only for firm matches. Only part of the rows carry a size: once, few, many, or a class if the clone is expanded.

clone_size,j_call,v_call,d_call,cdr3_nt,cdr3_aa
.,TRBJ2-3,TRBV7-9,.,TGTGCCAGCAATGGAGGCCGCACAGATACGCAGTATTTT,CASNGGRTDTQYF
.,TRBJ1-5,TRBV5-6,TRBD1,TGTGCCAGCAGCTTGTTTAGGGGACAGGGGAATCAGCCCCAGCATTTT,CASSLFRGQGNQPQHF
.,TRBJ1-4,TRBV30,TRBD1,TGTGCCTGGAGTCGACAGGGGAATAATGAAAAACTGTTTTTT,CAWSRQGNNEKLFF
.,TRBJ1-5,TRBV5-5,.,TGTGCCAGCAGCTTGGATATTCACAGAGACAATCAGCCCCAGCATTTT,CASSLDIHRDNQPQHF
.,TRBJ2-1,TRBV27,TRBD1,TGTGCCAGCAGTCCACAATTAGACAGGGACAATGAGCAGTTCTTC,CASSPQLDRDNEQFF
.,TRBJ2-7,TRBV19,TRBD2,TGTGCCAGTAGTCCGGCCGGGACTAGCGGGGGTCCCGAGCAGTACTTC,CASSPAGTSGGPEQYF
.,TRBJ2-7,TRBV18,TRBD1,TGTGCCAGCTCACCAGGACAGGGTCTCCTCTCCTACGAGCAGTACTTC,CASSPGQGLLSYEQYF
.,TRBJ1-2,TRBV29-1,TRBD1,TGCAGCGTTGAAGAAGTAATCGGACAGGGGAACTATGGCTACACCTTC,CSVEEVIGQGNYGYTF
.,TRBJ1-1,TRBV27,TRBD1,TGTGCCAGCAGTTTATCGGCCAGGGGGTACACTGAAGCTTTCTTT,CASSLSARGYTEAFF
.,TRBJ2-3,TRBV5-1,TRBD1,TGCGCCAGCAGCTTGGGACAGGGGGCTGATACGCAGTATTTT,CASSLGQGADTQYF
.,TRBJ1-2,TRBV19,TRBD1,TGTGCCAGTAGTAGGATCCCGGGACAGGGGATTAACTATGGCTACACCTTC,CASSRIPGQGINYGYTF
.,TRBJ1-1,TRBV19,TRBD1,TGTGCCAGTAGTATAGGTTCCCCCGGGACAGGGCTCTTTTACGCTGAAGCTTTCTTT,CASSIGSPGTGLFYAEAFF
.,TRBJ2-3,TRBV7-3,.,TGTGCCAGCAGCCTAAGAGGGGGGGGCACAGATACGCAGTATTTT,CASSLRGGGTDTQYF
.,TRBJ1-1,TRBV4-3,TRBD1,TGCGCCAGCAGCCAAGAGGGCAGGGGGGAAGCTTTCTTT,CASSQEGRGEAFF
.,TRBJ1-3,TRBV18,.,TGTGCCAGCTCACCGGGTCTGGGAGACTCTGGAAACACCATATATTTT,CASSPGLGDSGNTIYF
.,TRBJ2-2,TRBV9,TRBD2,TGTGCCAGCAGCGTTACTAGCGGGGCGAACACCGGGGAGCTGTTTTTT,CASSVTSGANTGELFF
.,TRBJ2-2,TRBV6-5,TRBD2,TGTGCCAGCAGTCGGACTAGCGGGAACCCCGGGGAGCTGTTTTTT,CASSRTSGNPGELFF
.,TRBJ2-5,TRBV11-2,TRBD2,TGTGCCAGCAGCTTAGGACTAGCCCAAGAGACCCAGTACTTC,CASSLGLAQETQYF
.,TRBJ1-2,TRBV7-8,TRBD1,TGTGCCAGCAGCTTAGCCCGGACAGGGGATGGCTACACCTTC,CASSLARTGDGYTF
.,TRBJ1-1,TRBV12-3/TRBV12-4,.,TGTGCCAGCAGGGACAGTGCAAGAACTGAAGCTTTCTTT,CASRDSARTEAFF
.,TRBJ2-6,TRBV28,.,TGTGCCAGCAGTTTTACTGGGGCCAACGTCCTGACTTTC,CASSFTGANVLTF
.,TRBJ2-3,TRBV27,TRBD2,TGTGCCAGCAGTTCGGGACTAGCGGGGAGCACAGATACGCAGTATTTT,CASSSGLAGSTDTQYF
.,TRBJ2-1,TRBV9,TRBD2,TGTGCCAGCAGCGCCCAGCGGGGGAGCTCCTACAATGAGCAGTTCTTC,CASSAQRGSSYNEQFF
.,TRBJ1-6,TRBV28,TRBD1,TGTGCCAGTACCCCGGGACAGGATAATTCACCCCTCCACTTT,CASTPGQDNSPLHF
.,TRBJ2-3,TRBV7-6,.,TGTGCCAGCAGCTTAAGGGGGGGGGATACAGATACGCAGTATTTT,CASSLRGGDTDTQYF
.,TRBJ1-2,TRBV30,TRBD1,TGTGCCTGGAGTTACCAGACAGGGTCCGCGGGCTACACCTTC,CAWSYQTGSAGYTF
once,TRBJ2-7,TRBV9,.,TGTGCCAGCAGCGTAGACCAGGGAGGAAGCGAGCAGTACTTC,CASSVDQGGSEQYF
.,TRBJ1-1,TRBV19,TRBD1,TGTGCCAGTGAGTCGGGACAGGGGGCTGAAGCTTTCTTT,CASESGQGAEAFF
.,TRBJ2-3,TRBV5-6,.,TGTGCCAGCAGCCCCTCAGGCAGTCCCACAGATACGCAGTATTTT,CASSPSGSPTDTQYF
.,TRBJ2-7,TRBV6-5,.,TGTGCCAGCACTCCGAGACAGCAAGGAACCTACGAGCAGTACTTC,CASTPRQQGTYEQYF
.,TRBJ2-1,TRBV5-1,TRBD1,TGCGCCAGCAGCTTGGCCGGGACAGGGACTTACAATGAGCAGTTCTTC,CASSLAGTGTYNEQFF
.,TRBJ2-1,TRBV18,TRBD2,TGTGCCAGCTCACAGGGACTAGCGGGATTCAATGAGCAGTTCTTC,CASSQGLAGFNEQFF
.,TRBJ2-3,TRBV27,.,TGTGCCAGCAGTCCAACGTCACAGGGCCATAGCACAGATACGCAGTATTTT,CASSPTSQGHSTDTQYF